The 15 T cell receptor beta chains in this list originate from one sample, sequenced in a study of T cell responses to AZD1222 COVID-19 vaccine. Only in-frame clones appear in the TCRdb table, and some are missing; sequencing was by immunoSEQ multiplex PCR. The sample has about 56,000 clones, 80% to 90% seen once. Source: peripheral blood, taken on day 0 of AZD1222 vaccination. These receptors originate from an adult in good health.

This chain joins TRBV7-2 and TRBJ1-2; perhaps TRBD1 as D (6 bases). Trimming cost V 3 bases and J 7 bases, with 12 bases left between them. Germline CDR1 SGHTA, CDR2 FQGNSA. The CDR3 contains 13 residues. The CDR3 sequence is CASSFGGLSGYTF. CDR3 DNA sequence: TGTGCCAGCAGCTTCGGGGGCCTGAGTGGCTACACCTTC.

The CDR3 here is CSVNSYGYTF. CDR3 DNA: TGCAGTGTTAATTCCTATGGCTACACCTTC. The chain carries TRBV20-1 and TRBJ1-2; D gene unclear. Germline V CDR1 and CDR2: DFQATT, SNEGSKA (reference sequence). Trimming removed 7 bases at V and 4 bases at J, with 7 bases between. The CDR3 contains 10 residues.

J is TRBJ1-2 and V is TRBV5-1; 10 bases are shared with TRBD1. Germline V lookup: CDR1 SGHRS, CDR2 YFSETQ. This CDR3 region has 16 residues. With 3 bases clipped from V and 8 bases from J, the junction kept 13 bases outside the gene matches. CDR3 DNA: TGCGCCAGCAGCTCCTTGACAGGGGGCGCGTTTGTGGGCTACACCTTC. Protein product: CASSSLTGGAFVGYTF.

The chain combines TRBV7-9 with TRBJ2-1, with unresolved D. This CDR3 is built from 10 residues. The V and J ends lost 2 bases and 12 bases respectively, with 5 bases between them. From germline, CDR1 is SEHNR and CDR2 FQNEAQ (reference sequence). The CDR3 spells CASSLTGQFF. Here the CDR3 DNA reads TGTGCCAGCAGCTTAACGGGGCAGTTCTTC.

With regard to this clone: The junction does not match germline at one end; this may be a read error. The rearrangement links TRBV6-1 to TRBJ2-7, with 9 positions matching TRBD1. Germline CDR1 is MNHNS and CDR2 is SASEGT. This CDR3 has 10 amino acids. CDR3 residues: CASSEGQGEF. The CDR3 bases are TGTGCCAGCAGTGAAGGACAGGGGGAATTC.

The rearrangement links TRBV19 to TRBJ1-5; D remains ambiguous. V shed 2 bases and J shed 8 bases, with 10 bases lying between them. The CDR3 sequence is 13 residues long. Per germline, CDR1 LNHDA and CDR2 SQIVND (reference sequence). The CDR3 sequence: CASSIISVEPQHF. CDR3 sequence (DNA): TGTGCCAGTAGTATAATTTCCGTCGAGCCCCAGCATTTT.

A few counts support this clone. The chain recombines TRBV7-9 with TRBJ2-7; D gene uncertain. Trimming took off 1 base at V and 7 bases at J, with 5 bases between the two ends. From germline, CDR1 is SEHNR and CDR2 FQNEAQ (reference sequence). CDR3 length: 11 residues. This CDR3 is CASSLDAEQYF. CDR3 DNA sequence: TGTGCCAGCAGCTTAGACGCGGAGCAGTACTTC.

This clone was picked up one time. The chain links TRBV4-1 to TRBJ2-3; possibly TRBD2 for D (6 bases). CDR3 length: 15 amino acids. Germline-derived CDR1 and CDR2 are MGHRA and YSYEKL. Trimming pared 5 bases from V and 2 bases from J, leaving 14 bases between. CDR3 amino acids: CASSATGGYTDTQYF. Written as DNA, the CDR3 is TGCGCCAGCAGCGCAACCGGGGGATACACAGATACGCAGTATTTT.

This chain uses TRBV12-3 or TRBV12-4 with TRBJ2-7; unclear D gene. V was shortened by 4 bases and J by 4 bases, with 8 bases between the two germline ends. This CDR3 contains 12 residues. The CDR3 sequence: CASSSPGYEQYF. In DNA form, the CDR3 reads TGTGCCAGCAGTTCCCCCGGGTACGAGCAGTACTTC.

The chain couples TRBV24-1 to TRBJ1-2, with 7 bases lining up with TRBD1. Per the germline V gene, CDR1 is KGHDR and CDR2 is SFDVKD. The CDR3 loop spans 15 amino acids. V was pared by 4 bases and J by 0 bases, with 4 bases of the junction left unmatched. CDR3 sequence (DNA): TGTGCCACCAGTGACCGGACAGGAGCTAACTATGGCTACACCTTC. Its protein product is CATSDRTGANYGYTF.

V and J are TRBV24-1 and TRBJ1-2, with D possibly TRBD1 on 6 matching bases. The V and J ends lost 2 bases and 6 bases respectively, with 9 bases between them. This CDR3 has 13 amino acids. CDR1 and CDR2 (germline): KGHDR, SFDVKD. CDR3 in amino acids: CATSDWGADGYTF. For the CDR3, the DNA is TGTGCCACCAGTGATTGGGGGGCGGATGGCTACACCTTC.

V and J are TRBV27 and TRBJ1-2; a possible D gene is TRBD1 (6 bases). Trimming removed 6 bases at V and 2 bases at J, with 19 bases between. The CDR3 sequence is 16 residues long. CDR1 and CDR2 from the germline V gene are MNHEY and SMNVEV (reference sequence). The CDR3 coding sequence is TGTGCCAGCAGAAGCGGACAGAACTTTTTGAACTATGGCTACACCTTC. Its protein product is CASRSGQNFLNYGYTF.

The chain joins TRBV5-1 to TRBJ2-7; weak D call: TRBD1 (5 bases). The V and J ends lost 0 bases and 5 bases respectively, with 9 bases between them. The germline V gene encodes CDR1 SGHRS and CDR2 YFSETQ. This CDR3 has 13 amino acids. The CDR3 DNA reads TGCGCCAGCAGCTTGGAAAGGGGTCACGAGCAGTACTTC. This translates into CASSLERGHEQYF.

CDR3: CASSPEASEAFF. The DNA for the CDR3 is TGTGCCAGCTCACCAGAGGCCAGTGAAGCTTTCTTT. This chain links TRBV18 with TRBJ1-1; D unclear. Per germline, CDR1 KGHSH and CDR2 LQKENI. This CDR3 contains 12 residues. Trimming pared 2 bases from V and 7 bases from J, leaving 8 bases between. Filled out from reference TRBV18 and TRBJ1-1, the complete variable domain reads NAGVMQNPRHLVRRRGQEARLRCSPMKGHSHVYWYRQLPEEGLKFMVYLQKENIIDESGMPKERFSAEFPKEGPSILRIQQVVRGDSAAYFCASSPEASEAFFGQGTRLTVV.

The V gene is TRBV3-1 (or the pseudogene TRBV3-2), the J gene TRBJ1-2, with a tentative D call TRBD1 (6 bases). V was shortened by 1 base and J by 8 bases, with 20 bases between the two germline ends. The CDR3 length is 16 residues. The germline gives CDR1 LGHDT, CDR2 YNNKEL (reference sequence). The chain's CDR3 is CASSQATTGNLGGYTF. CDR3 in DNA: TGTGCCAGCAGCCAAGCAACCACAGGGAATCTAGGCGGCTACACCTTC.